Below, 18 T cell receptor beta chains from the same sample are listed, as sequenced in a study of T cell changes during pregnancy in multiple sclerosis. TCRdb's copy holds only in-frame clones and misses some; the assay was immunoSEQ multiplex PCR. The sample has about 38,000 clones, around 89% seen once. The input for sequencing was CD8+ T cells from peripheral blood mononuclear cells, taken in the third trimester of pregnancy. The source of these receptors is a female donor with multiple sclerosis, enrolled in a pregnancy study.

This chain connects TRBV6-5 to TRBJ1-4; 7 bases agree with TRBD1. Losses at the gene ends were 8 bases for V and 7 bases for J; bases not matched to a gene: 13. Germline lookup yields CDR1 MNHEY and CDR2 SVGAGI. The CDR3 length is 15 residues. The CDR3 DNA sequence: TGTGCCAGCGGGGACAGAGGGGTGTATGGTGAAAAACTGTTTTTT. It codes for CASGDRGVYGEKLFF.

The chain has TRBV18 and TRBJ2-7, with TRBD2 matching 8 bases. CDR1 is KGHSH and CDR2 is LQKENI in the germline V gene. This CDR3 is built from 18 residues. With 2 bases clipped from V and 1 base from J, the junction kept 13 bases outside the gene matches. CDR3 residues: CASSPGSSRTSPSYEQYF. The CDR3 DNA follows: TGTGCCAGCTCACCAGGTAGTTCCCGGACTAGCCCGTCCTACGAGCAGTACTTC.

The rearrangement uses TRBV5-6 and TRBJ1-2; TRBD1 might be the D (6 bases). Germline V gene sequence: CDR1 SGHDT, CDR2 YYEEEE. V lost 4 bases and J 4 bases, leaving 17 bases between the germline ends. This CDR3 has 15 amino acids. The CDR3 sequence: CASSLVTGNTYGYTF. DNA of the CDR3: TGTGCCAGCAGCCTGGTGACAGGTAACACCTATGGCTACACCTTC. Complete variable domain (other parts from reference TRBV5-6 and TRBJ1-2): DAGVTQSPTHLIKTRGQQVTLRCSPKSGHDTVSWYQQALGQGPQFIFQYYEEEERQRGNFPDRFSGHQFPNYSSELNVNALLLGDSALYLCASSLVTGNTYGYTFGSGTRLTVV.

V and J are TRBV28 and TRBJ1-2, with TRBD1 matching over 10 bases. There are 13 residues in the CDR3. Per the germline V gene, CDR1 is MDHEN and CDR2 is SYDVKM. V shed 4 bases and J 5 bases; nucleotides not matched to a gene: 1. Here the CDR3 reads CASSSGQGYGYTF. The CDR3 DNA follows: TGTGCCAGCAGTTCGGGACAGGGGTATGGCTACACCTTC.

V is TRBV10-2 and J is TRBJ2-1; weak D call: TRBD2 (6 bases). The V end lost 8 bases, the J end lost 7 bases, and 9 bases lay between the germline ends. CDR1 and CDR2 from the germline V gene are WSHSY and SAAADI. The CDR3 consists of 11 residues. The CDR3 is CASLSGNEQFF. For the CDR3, the DNA is TGCGCCAGCCTTAGCGGTAATGAGCAGTTCTTC.

This clone was counted a single time. V usage is TRBV6-6 and J usage is TRBJ1-1; D might be TRBD1 (6 bases). The CDR3 runs 16 residues. Trimming took off 6 bases at V and 4 bases at J, with 21 bases between the two ends. Germline V lookup: CDR1 MNHNY, CDR2 SVGAGI (reference sequence). CDR3 bases: TGTGCCAGCAGCCTGGGGGCGCTAGGACGTTTCACTGAAGCTTTCTTT. Amino acid sequence: CASSLGALGRFTEAFF.

The chain is built from TRBV4-1 and TRBJ2-1; D might be TRBD1 (6 bases). CDR1 is MGHRA and CDR2 is YSYEKL in the germline V gene. The CDR3 has 14 amino acids. Trimming left V 3 bases short and J 4 bases short, with 10 bases between. The CDR3 bases are TGCGCCAGCAGCCAGGAAGGACAGTACAATGAGCAGTTCTTC. Protein: CASSQEGQYNEQFF.

The V call is TRBV9, the J call TRBJ1-1, with D unresolved. The CDR3 has 14 amino acids. Germline V CDR1 and CDR2: SGDLS, YYNGEE. V lost 2 bases to trimming and J lost 1 base, with 9 bases between them. The CDR3 nucleotides read TGTGCCAGCAGCGTGGGCACCCCGAACACTGAAGCTTTCTTT. Its protein product is CASSVGTPNTEAFF.

J is TRBJ2-6 and V is TRBV9; the D is unclear. V was cut by 0 bases and J by 1 base, with 8 bases left in between. The CDR3 length is 16 residues. From germline, CDR1 is SGDLS and CDR2 YYNGEE. The CDR3 DNA sequence: TGTGCCAGCAGCGTAGACGTCAGGTCTGGGGCCAACGTCCTGACTTTC. Encoded protein: CASSVDVRSGANVLTF.

V gene TRBV10-2 combines with J gene TRBJ2-7, with 8 nucleotides matching TRBD1. The CDR3 sequence is 15 residues long. Germline V gene data show CDR1 as WSHSY and CDR2 as SAAADI. After removal of 6 bases from V and 5 bases from J, the junction contained 12 bases not matched to a gene. Here the CDR3 DNA reads TGCGCCAGCAGACTGAACAGGGGGATCTTCGACGAGCAGTACTTC. It specifies CASRLNRGIFDEQYF.

This chain links TRBV6-5 with TRBJ2-3; 9 bases map to TRBD2. Trimming at V came to 0 bases and at J to 5 bases, leaving 3 bases not matched to a gene. This CDR3 is 15 amino acids long. Germline V lookup: CDR1 MNHEY, CDR2 SVGAGI. The CDR3 DNA reads TGTGCCAGCAGTTACTCGGCGGGGGGGTTAGATACGCAGTATTTT. It yields the protein CASSYSAGGLDTQYF.

The chain employs TRBV30 and TRBJ2-7; D uncertain. This CDR3 comprises 13 residues. The V gene's germline CDR1 is GTSNPN and CDR2 SVGIG (reference sequence). The germline V and J ends were trimmed by 3 bases and 3 bases, with 12 bases remaining between them. CDR3 nucleotide sequence: TGTGCCTGGAGCCTAATCCTAGGCTACGAGCAGTACTTC. Its protein product is CAWSLILGYEQYF.

The chain joins TRBV6-1 to TRBJ2-1; 14 bases are a match to TRBD2. The CDR3 length is 15 residues. Looked up from germline, CDR1 is MNHNS and CDR2 is SASEGT. V shed 4 bases, J shed 9 bases, and the junction held 5 bases outside the gene matches. The CDR3 nucleotides are TGTGCCAGCAGTGTGACTAGCGGGGGGGCCCCTGAGCAGTTCTTC. It specifies CASSVTSGGAPEQFF.

The sample holds a few counts of this clone. J is TRBJ1-2 and V is TRBV6-6; 8 bases match TRBD1. The CDR3 sequence is 12 residues long. The ends lost 6 bases at V and 8 bases at J; junction bases unmatched: 5. The V gene's germline CDR1 is MNHNY and CDR2 SVGAGI (reference sequence). The chain's CDR3 is CASSPRTGGYTF. The CDR3 DNA is TGTGCCAGCAGCCCTAGGACAGGGGGCTACACCTTC.

This clone was seen once. Here the CDR3 DNA reads TGCGCCAGCGCCCAGGGGGCTAGAAGGAAAGAGACCCAGTACTTC. This codes for CASAQGARRKETQYF. The V call is TRBV4-1, the J call TRBJ2-5; 8 positions agree with TRBD1. This CDR3 is 15 amino acids long. The germline V gene has CDR1 MGHRA and CDR2 YSYEKL. V dropped 8 bases and J dropped 3; count of bases not matched to a gene: 11.

This clone was detected only once. The rearrangement joins TRBV27 to TRBJ2-5, with D unresolved. Deletions cut 6 bases from V and 4 bases from J, with 9 bases between. Germline assignment: CDR1 MNHEY and CDR2 SMNVEV (reference sequence). This CDR3 has 12 residues. The DNA for the CDR3 is TGTGCCAGCAGCAACCGAGGAGAGACCCAGTACTTC. This encodes CASSNRGETQYF.

The chain employs TRBV6-1 and TRBJ1-1; D gene uncertain. V lost 0 bases, J lost 7 bases, and 12 bases lay in between. CDR1 is MNHNS and CDR2 is SASEGT in the germline V gene. The CDR3 sequence is 14 residues long. Here the CDR3 reads CASSEAGVGYEAFF. CDR3 in DNA: TGTGCCAGCAGTGAAGCCGGGGTAGGCTATGAAGCTTTCTTT.

J is TRBJ2-7 and V is TRBV6-1, with 12 bases fitting TRBD2. Germline CDR1 is MNHNS and CDR2 is SASEGT. V trimming: 8 bases; J trimming: 4 bases; junction bases outside the gene matches: 9. There are 15 residues in the CDR3. The CDR3: CASPELAGGPYEQYF. In DNA, the CDR3 is TGTGCCAGCCCTGAACTAGCGGGGGGTCCATACGAGCAGTACTTC.